This TCR beta chain appears in the sequencing data of a study of CD8 T cells in Susac syndrome. The authors reverse transcribed roughly 0.5 to 1 ug RNA with random hexamers. An immunoSEQ multiplex PCR amplified TCR beta CDR3 over 54 Vbeta and 13 Jbeta. TCRdb itself ran the immunoSEQ multiplex PCR reads through MiXCR, one entry per CDR3 protein. The repertoire holds 150,000 or so distinct CDR3 sequences, 93% seen once, with about 0.14% in the top ten. The length of the CDR3 is 17 residues. Germline V gene sequence: CDR1 SGHDT, CDR2 YYEEEE. With 4 bases removed from V and 0 bases from J, the gap between germline ends came to 17 bases. CD8+ and CD4+ T cells from blood underwent TCR beta sequencing. The control group consisted of healthy donors matched for age and sex. Bulk CD8+ and CD4+ cells came from magnetic negative isolation; CD8+ TEMRA by FACS.

The origin of this receptor is a human donor in good health. The chain carries TRBV5-6 and TRBJ2-1; D tentatively reads TRBD1 or TRBD2 (5 bases each). The sequenced material came from CD4+ T cells from PBMCs. The CDR3 loop reads CASSPLGELSSYNEQFF. The CDR3 bases are TGTGCCAGCAGCCCCCTGGGGGAACTAAGCTCCTACAATGAGCAGTTCTTC.